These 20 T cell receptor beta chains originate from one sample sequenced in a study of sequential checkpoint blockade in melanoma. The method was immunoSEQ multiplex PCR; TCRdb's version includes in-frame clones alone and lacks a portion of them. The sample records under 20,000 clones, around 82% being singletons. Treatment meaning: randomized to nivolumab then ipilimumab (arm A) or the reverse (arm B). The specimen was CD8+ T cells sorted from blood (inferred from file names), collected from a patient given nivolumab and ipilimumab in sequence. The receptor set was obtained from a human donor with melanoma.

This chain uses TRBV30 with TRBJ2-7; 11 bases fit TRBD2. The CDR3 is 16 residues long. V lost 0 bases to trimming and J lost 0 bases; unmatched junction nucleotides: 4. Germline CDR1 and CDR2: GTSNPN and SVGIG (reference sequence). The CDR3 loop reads CAWSVELAGVSYEQYF. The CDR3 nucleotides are TGTGCCTGGAGTGTAGAACTAGCGGGAGTCTCCTACGAGCAGTACTTC.

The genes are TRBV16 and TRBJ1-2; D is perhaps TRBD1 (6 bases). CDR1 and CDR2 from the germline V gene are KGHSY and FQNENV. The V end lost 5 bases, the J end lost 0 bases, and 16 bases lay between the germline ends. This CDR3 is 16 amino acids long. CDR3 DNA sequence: TGTGCCAGCAGCTCCTACTTAGGGGGGGCTAACTATGGCTACACCTTC. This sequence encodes CASSSYLGGANYGYTF. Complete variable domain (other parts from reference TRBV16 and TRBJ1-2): GEEVAQTPKHLVRGEGQKAKLYCAPIKGHSYVFWYQQVLKNEFKFLISFQNENVFDETGMPKERFSAKCLPNSPCSLEIQATKLEDSAVYFCASSSYLGGANYGYTFGSGTRLTVV.

Written as DNA, the CDR3 is TGTGCCAGCAGCCAGACACCCCAACCCGAAAAACTGTTTTTT. This translates into CASSQTPQPEKLFF. This chain links TRBV2 with TRBJ1-4; D gene unclear. The CDR3 loop spans 14 amino acids. The V and J ends lost 6 bases and 8 bases respectively, with 16 bases between them. Germline lookup yields CDR1 SNHLY and CDR2 FYNNEI.

The CDR3 loop reads CASSHSGNPYNEQFF. CDR3 coding DNA: TGTGCCAGCAGCCATAGCGGGAATCCCTACAATGAGCAGTTCTTC. The chain combines TRBV27 with TRBJ2-1; 8 bases agree with TRBD2. The trim removed 6 bases at V and 2 bases at J, leaving 6 bases unmatched. Germline CDR1 and CDR2: MNHEY and SMNVEV (reference sequence). The CDR3 has 15 amino acids.

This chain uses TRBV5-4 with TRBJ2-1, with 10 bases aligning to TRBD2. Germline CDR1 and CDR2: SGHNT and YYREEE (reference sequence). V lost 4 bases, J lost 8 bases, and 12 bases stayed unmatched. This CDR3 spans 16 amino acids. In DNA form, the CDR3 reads TGTGCCAGCAGCCCCCGAGCGGGAGGGCCATTATATGAGCAGTTCTTC. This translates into CASSPRAGGPLYEQFF.

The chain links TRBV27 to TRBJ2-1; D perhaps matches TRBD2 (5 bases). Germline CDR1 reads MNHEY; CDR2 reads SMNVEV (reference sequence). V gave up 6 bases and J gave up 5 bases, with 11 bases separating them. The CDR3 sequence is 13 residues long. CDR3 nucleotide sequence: TGTGCCAGCAGCCCCCTGCGGGACAATGAGCAGTTCTTC. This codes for CASSPLRDNEQFF.

The CDR3 here is CAITRQENANTGELFF. In nucleotides, the CDR3 is TGTGCCATCACCAGACAGGAGAACGCGAACACCGGGGAGCTGTTTTTT. The rearrangement uses TRBV10-3 and TRBJ2-2; the D gene is possibly TRBD1 (6 bases). The germline V gene has CDR1 ENHRY and CDR2 SYGVKD. The CDR3 is 16 amino acids. Trimming took off 7 bases at V and 0 bases at J, with 15 bases between the two ends.

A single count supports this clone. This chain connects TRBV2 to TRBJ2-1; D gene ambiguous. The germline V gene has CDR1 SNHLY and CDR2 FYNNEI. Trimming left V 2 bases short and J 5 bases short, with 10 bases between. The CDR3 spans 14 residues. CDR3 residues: CASSENYINNEQFF. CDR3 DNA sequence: TGTGCCAGCAGTGAAAACTACATAAACAATGAGCAGTTCTTC.

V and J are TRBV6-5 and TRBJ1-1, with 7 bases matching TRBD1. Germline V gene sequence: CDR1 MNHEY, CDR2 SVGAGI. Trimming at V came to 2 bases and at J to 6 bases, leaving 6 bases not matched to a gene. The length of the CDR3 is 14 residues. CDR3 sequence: CASSYAGGSAEAFF. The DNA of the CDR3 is TGTGCCAGCAGTTACGCAGGGGGGTCGGCTGAAGCTTTCTTT.

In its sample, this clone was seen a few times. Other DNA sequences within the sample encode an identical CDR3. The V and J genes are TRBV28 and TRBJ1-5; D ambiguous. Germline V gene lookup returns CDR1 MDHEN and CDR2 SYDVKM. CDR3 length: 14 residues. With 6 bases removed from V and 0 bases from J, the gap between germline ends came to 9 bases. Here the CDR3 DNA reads TGTGCCAGCAGAGACCGGAGTAGCAATCAGCCCCAGCATTTT. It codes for CASRDRSSNQPQHF. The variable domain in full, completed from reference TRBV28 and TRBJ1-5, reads DVKVTQSSRYLVKRTGEKVFLECVQDMDHENMFWYRQDPGLGLRLIYFSYDVKMKEKGDIPEGYSVSREKKERFSLILESASTNQTSMYLCASRDRSSNQPQHFGDGTRLSIL.

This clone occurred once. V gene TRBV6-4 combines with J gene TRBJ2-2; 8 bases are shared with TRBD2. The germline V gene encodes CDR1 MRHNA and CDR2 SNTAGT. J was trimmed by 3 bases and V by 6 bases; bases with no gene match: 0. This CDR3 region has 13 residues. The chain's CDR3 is CASSGRDTGELFF. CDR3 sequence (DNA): TGTGCCAGCAGCGGGAGGGACACCGGGGAGCTGTTTTTT.

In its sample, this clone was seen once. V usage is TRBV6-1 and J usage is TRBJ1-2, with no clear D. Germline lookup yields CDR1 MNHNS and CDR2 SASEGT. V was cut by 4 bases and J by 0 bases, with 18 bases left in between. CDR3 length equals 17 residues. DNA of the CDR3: TGTGCCAGCAGTGTAGGGAGGGCCCCACGCTCTAACTATGGCTACACCTTC. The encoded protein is CASSVGRAPRSNYGYTF.

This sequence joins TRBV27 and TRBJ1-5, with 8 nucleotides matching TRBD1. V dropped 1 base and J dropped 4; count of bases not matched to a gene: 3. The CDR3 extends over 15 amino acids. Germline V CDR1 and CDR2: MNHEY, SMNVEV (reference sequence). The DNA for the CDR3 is TGTGCCAGCAGTTTATGGCAGGGGGCTAATCAGCCCCAGCATTTT. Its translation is CASSLWQGANQPQHF.

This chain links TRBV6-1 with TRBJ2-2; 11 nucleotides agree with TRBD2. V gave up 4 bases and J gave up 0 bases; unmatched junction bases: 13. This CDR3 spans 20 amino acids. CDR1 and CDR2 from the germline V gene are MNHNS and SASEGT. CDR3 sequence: CASSVLAGGRRGTNTGELFF. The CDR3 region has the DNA TGTGCCAGCAGTGTTCTAGCGGGGGGCCGTAGGGGTACGAACACCGGGGAGCTGTTTTTT.

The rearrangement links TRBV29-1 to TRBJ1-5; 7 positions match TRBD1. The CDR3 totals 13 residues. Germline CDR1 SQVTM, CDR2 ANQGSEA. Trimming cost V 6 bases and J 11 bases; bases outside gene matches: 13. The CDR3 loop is CSVLDRASGAQHF. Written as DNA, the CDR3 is TGCAGCGTGCTAGACAGGGCCTCTGGGGCCCAGCATTTT.

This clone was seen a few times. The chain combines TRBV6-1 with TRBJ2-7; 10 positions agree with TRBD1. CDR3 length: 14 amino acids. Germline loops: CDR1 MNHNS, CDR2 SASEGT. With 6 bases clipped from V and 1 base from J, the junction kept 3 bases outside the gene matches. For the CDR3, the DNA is TGTGCCAGCAGCCCGGGACAGGGGTCCTACGAGCAGTACTTC. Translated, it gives CASSPGQGSYEQYF.

DNA for the CDR3: TGTGCCAGCAGCTTATTGGGCGGGGGCAACACCGGGGAGCTGTTTTTT. As protein: CASSLLGGGNTGELFF. The chain links TRBV7-3 to TRBJ2-2; maybe TRBD2 (7 bases). The germline V gene encodes CDR1 SGHTA and CDR2 FQGTGA. The CDR3 length is 16 residues. Trimming took 2 bases from V and 2 from J, leaving 12 bases between them.

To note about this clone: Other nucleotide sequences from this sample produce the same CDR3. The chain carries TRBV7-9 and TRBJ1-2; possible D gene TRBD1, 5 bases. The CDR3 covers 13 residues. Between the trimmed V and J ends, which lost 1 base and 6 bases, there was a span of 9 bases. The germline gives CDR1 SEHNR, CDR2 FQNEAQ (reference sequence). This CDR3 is CASSLGQGDGYTF. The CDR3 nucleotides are TGTGCCAGCAGCTTAGGGCAGGGCGATGGCTACACCTTC.

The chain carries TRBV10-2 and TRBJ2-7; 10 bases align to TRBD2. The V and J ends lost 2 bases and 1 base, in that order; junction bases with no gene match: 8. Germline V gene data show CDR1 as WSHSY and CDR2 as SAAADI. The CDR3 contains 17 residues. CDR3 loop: CASSEKYPSGGSYEQYF. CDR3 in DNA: TGCGCCAGCAGTGAGAAATATCCTAGCGGGGGTTCCTACGAGCAGTACTTC.

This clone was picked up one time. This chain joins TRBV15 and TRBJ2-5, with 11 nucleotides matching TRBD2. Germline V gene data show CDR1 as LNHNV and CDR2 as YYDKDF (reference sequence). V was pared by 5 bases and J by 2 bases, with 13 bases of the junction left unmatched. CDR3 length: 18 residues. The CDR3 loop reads CATSSPSGRPILQETQYF. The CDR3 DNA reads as TGTGCCACCAGCTCACCTAGCGGGAGGCCGATTTTACAAGAGACCCAGTACTTC.